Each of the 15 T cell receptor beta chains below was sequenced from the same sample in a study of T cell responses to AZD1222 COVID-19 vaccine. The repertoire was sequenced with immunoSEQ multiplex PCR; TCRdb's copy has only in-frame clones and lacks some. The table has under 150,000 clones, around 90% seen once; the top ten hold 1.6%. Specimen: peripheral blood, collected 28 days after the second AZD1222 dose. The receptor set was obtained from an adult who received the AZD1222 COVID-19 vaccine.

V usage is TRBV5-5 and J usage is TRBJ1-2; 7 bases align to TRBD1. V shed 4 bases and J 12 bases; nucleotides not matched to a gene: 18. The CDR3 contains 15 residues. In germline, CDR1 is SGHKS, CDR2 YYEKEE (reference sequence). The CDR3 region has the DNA TGTGCCAGCAGCCTTACAGGGGATGAGGCTAATAGTAACACCTTC. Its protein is CASSLTGDEANSNTF.

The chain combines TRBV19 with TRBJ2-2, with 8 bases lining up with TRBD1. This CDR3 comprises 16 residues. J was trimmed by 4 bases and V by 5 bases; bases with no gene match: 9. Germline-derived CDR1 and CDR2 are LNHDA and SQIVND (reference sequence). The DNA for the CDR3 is TGTGCCAGTAGTCCCCGGACAGGGCGGGTCACCGGGGAGCTGTTTTTT. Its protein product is CASSPRTGRVTGELFF.

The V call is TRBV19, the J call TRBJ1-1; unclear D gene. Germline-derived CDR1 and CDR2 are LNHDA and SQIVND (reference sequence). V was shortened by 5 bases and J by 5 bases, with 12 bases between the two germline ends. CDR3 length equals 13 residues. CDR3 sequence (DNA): TGTGCCAGTAGTCTACTTGGGGTGACTGAAGCTTTCTTT. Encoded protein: CASSLLGVTEAFF.

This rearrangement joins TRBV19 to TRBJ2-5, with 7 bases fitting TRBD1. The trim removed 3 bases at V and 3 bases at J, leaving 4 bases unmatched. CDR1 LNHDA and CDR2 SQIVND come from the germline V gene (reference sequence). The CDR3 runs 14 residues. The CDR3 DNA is TGTGCCAGTAGTATTAGGGGGCAGGAAGAGACCCAGTACTTC. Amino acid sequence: CASSIRGQEETQYF.

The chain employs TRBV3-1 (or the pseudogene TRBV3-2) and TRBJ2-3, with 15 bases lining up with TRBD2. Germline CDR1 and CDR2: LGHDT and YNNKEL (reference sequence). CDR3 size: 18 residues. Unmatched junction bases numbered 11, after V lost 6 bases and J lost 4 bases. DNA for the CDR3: TGTGCCAGCAGGCCCGGACTAGCGGGGGGGCGCGGTCCAGATACGCAGTATTTT. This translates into CASRPGLAGGRGPDTQYF.

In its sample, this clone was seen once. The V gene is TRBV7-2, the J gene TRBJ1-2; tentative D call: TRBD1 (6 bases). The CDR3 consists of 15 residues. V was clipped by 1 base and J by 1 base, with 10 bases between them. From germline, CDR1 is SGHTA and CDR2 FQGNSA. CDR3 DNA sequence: TGTGCCAGCAGCTTAGAGGGGGGATTTAACTATGGCTACACCTTC. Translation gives CASSLEGGFNYGYTF.

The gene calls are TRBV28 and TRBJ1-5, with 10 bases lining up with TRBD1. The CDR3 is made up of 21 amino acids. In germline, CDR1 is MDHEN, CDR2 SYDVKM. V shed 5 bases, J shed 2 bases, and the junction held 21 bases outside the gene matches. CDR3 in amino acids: CASSKPRLGTGVEGRNQPQHF. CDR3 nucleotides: TGTGCCAGCAGTAAACCCAGGTTGGGGACAGGGGTTGAGGGGCGCAATCAGCCCCAGCATTTT. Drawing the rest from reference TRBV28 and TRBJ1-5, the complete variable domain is DVKVTQSSRYLVKRTGEKVFLECVQDMDHENMFWYRQDPGLGLRLIYFSYDVKMKEKGDIPEGYSVSREKKERFSLILESASTNQTSMYLCASSKPRLGTGVEGRNQPQHFGDGTRLSIL.

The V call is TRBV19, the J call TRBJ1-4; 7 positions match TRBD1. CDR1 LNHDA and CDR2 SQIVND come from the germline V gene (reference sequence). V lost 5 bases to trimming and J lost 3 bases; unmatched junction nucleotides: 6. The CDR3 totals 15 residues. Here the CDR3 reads CASSQGVRSNEKLFF. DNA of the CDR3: TGTGCCAGTAGTCAGGGGGTACGGTCTAATGAAAAACTGTTTTTT.

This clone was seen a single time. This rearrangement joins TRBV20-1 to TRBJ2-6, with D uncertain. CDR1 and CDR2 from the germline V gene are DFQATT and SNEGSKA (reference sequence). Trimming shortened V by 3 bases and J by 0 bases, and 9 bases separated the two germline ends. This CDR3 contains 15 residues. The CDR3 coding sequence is TGCAGTGCTAGTCTCAGTTCCTCTGGGGCCAACGTCCTGACTTTC. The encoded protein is CSASLSSSGANVLTF.

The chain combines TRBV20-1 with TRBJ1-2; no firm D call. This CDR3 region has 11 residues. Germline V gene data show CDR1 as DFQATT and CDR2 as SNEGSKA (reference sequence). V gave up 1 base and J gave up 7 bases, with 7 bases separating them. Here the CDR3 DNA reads TGCAGTGCTAGAGCCATTCGTGGCTACACCTTC. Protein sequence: CSARAIRGYTF.

This CDR3 reads CASSLGTDSGNTIYF. CDR3 DNA: TGTGCCAGCAGCCTGGGGACAGACTCTGGAAACACCATATATTTT. The chain employs TRBV5-4 and TRBJ1-3; 7 bases align to TRBD1. The CDR3 length is 15 residues. V was pared by 4 bases and J by 0 bases, with 4 bases of the junction left unmatched. Looked up from germline, CDR1 is SGHNT and CDR2 is YYREEE (reference sequence).

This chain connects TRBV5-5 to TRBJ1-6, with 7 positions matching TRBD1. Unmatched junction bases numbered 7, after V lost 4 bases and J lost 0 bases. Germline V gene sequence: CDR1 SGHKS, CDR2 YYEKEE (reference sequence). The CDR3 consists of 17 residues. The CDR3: CASSLFDRVSYNSPLHF. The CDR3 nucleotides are TGTGCCAGCAGCCTTTTTGACAGGGTCTCCTATAATTCACCCCTCCACTTT.

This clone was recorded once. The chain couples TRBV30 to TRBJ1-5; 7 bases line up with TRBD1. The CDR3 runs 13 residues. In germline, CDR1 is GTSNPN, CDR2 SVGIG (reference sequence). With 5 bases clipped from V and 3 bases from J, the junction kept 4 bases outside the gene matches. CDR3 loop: CAWAGTVNQPQHF. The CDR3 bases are TGTGCCTGGGCTGGGACAGTCAATCAGCCCCAGCATTTT.

The chain's CDR3 is CASSQVNEGYEQYF. The CDR3 coding sequence is TGTGCCAGCAGCCAAGTCAACGAGGGCTACGAGCAGTACTTC. The chain combines TRBV4-2 with TRBJ2-7; TRBD2 is a possible D gene (5 bases). The CDR3 covers 14 residues. In germline, CDR1 is LGHNA, CDR2 YNFKEQ. With 1 base removed from V and 3 bases from J, the gap between germline ends came to 10 bases.

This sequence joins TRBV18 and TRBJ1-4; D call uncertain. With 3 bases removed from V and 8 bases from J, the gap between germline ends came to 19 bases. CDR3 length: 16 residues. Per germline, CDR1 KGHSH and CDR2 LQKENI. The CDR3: CASSPTNTLPREKLFF. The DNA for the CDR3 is TGTGCCAGCTCACCTACCAATACGCTCCCTCGAGAAAAACTGTTTTTT.